This T cell receptor (beta chain) was sequenced for a study of shared clonotypes between healthy human individuals. For the study at large: Donors were a couple of women and a few men aged 18 to 49.

Produced via immunoSEQ multiplex PCR; TCRdb's table is partial and in-frame only. The sample comprises some 1.4 million clones, roughly 96% of which are singletons, and roughly 1.2% rests with the top ten. Donors were healthy HIV-negative adults without recently reported acute infections or vaccinations. Everyone who donated was a Caucasian adult who lived in Nashville, Tennessee. Partitioning of CD4+ cells yielded a CD45RA+ naive subset and a CD45RA-negative memory subset. The V gene lost 7 bases and the J gene lost 6 bases, with 10 bases spanning the gap. Germline lookup yields CDR1 SQVTM and CDR2 ANQGSEA. The CDR3 contains 10 residues.

The source of this sequence is a man aged 25-40 years in good health. This chain joins TRBV29-1 and TRBJ2-7; D might be TRBD1 (6 bases). The sequenced sample was naive CD4+ T cells sorted from blood. This sample's subset: CD45RA+ positively selected. The CDR3 nucleotides read TGCAGCGCCACGACAGGCGAGCAGTACTTC. Its protein is CSATTGEQYF.